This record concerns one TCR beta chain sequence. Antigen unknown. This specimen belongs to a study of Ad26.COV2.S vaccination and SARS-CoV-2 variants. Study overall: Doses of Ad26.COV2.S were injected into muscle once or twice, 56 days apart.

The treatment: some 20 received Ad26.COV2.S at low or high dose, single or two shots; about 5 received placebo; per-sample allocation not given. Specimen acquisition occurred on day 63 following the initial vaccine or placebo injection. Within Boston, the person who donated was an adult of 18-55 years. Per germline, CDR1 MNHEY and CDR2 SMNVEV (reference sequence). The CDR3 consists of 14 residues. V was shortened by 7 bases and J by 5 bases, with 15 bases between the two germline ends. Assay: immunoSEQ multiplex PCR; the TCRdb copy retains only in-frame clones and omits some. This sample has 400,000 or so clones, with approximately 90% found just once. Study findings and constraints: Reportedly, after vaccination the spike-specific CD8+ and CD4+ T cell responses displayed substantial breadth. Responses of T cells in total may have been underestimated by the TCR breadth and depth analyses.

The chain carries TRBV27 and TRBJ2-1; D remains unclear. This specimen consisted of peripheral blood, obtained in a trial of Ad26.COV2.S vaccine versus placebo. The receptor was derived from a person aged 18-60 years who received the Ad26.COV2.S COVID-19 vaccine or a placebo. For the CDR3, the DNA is TGTGCCAGCAAGCCCGCACAGAGACACAATGAGCAGTTCTTC. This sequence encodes CASKPAQRHNEQFF.